These 12 T cell receptor beta chains originate from one sample sequenced in a study of OX40 agonist ivuxolimab in advanced cancers. The assay was immunoSEQ multiplex PCR, and TCRdb's table has in-frame clones only and misses some. The table lists tens of thousands of clones, about 85% of them singletons. The sample was CD4+ or CD8+ T cells sorted from blood, taken in a trial of the OX40 agonist ivuxolimab. Source of these receptors: an adult with an advanced solid tumor such as melanoma, head and neck, liver or kidney cancer.

V gene TRBV7-2 combines with J gene TRBJ2-5; D is unresolved. The J call may be wrong; the DNA end is better matched by TRBJ2-7. The CDR3 spans 14 residues. Germline V gene data show CDR1 as SGHTA and CDR2 as FQGNSA. DNA of the CDR3: TGTGCCAGCAGCTTCCCCCCTGGCCGTCCCGAGCAGTACTTC. Its protein product is CASSFPPGRPEQYF.

The chain has TRBV28 and TRBJ1-3, with unresolved D. V lost 3 bases and J 0 bases, leaving 6 bases between the germline ends. This CDR3 comprises 14 residues. In germline, CDR1 is MDHEN, CDR2 SYDVKM. This chain's CDR3 is CASSFSSSGNTIYF. The CDR3 nucleotides read TGTGCCAGCAGTTTTTCAAGCTCTGGAAACACCATATATTTT.

This clone is a singleton in its sample. V usage is TRBV2 and J usage is TRBJ2-5; D remains unclear. Trimming removed 7 bases at V and 5 bases at J, with 17 bases between. This CDR3 comprises 14 residues. Germline V gives CDR1 SNHLY, CDR2 FYNNEI. Written as DNA, the CDR3 is TGTGCCAGCACCCCCCCGGAACCTAAGGAGACCCAGTACTTC. Its translation is CASTPPEPKETQYF.

This clone was found once. J is TRBJ1-4 and V is TRBV6-5; 7 bases agree with TRBD1. Germline CDR1 and CDR2: MNHEY and SVGAGI. CDR3 length: 14 amino acids. Unmatched junction bases numbered 8, after V lost 6 bases and J lost 7 bases. The CDR3 region has the DNA TGTGCCAGCAGCAACACAGGGGAGGGTGAAAAACTGTTTTTT. Protein sequence: CASSNTGEGEKLFF.

This clone was observed a single time. The chain uses TRBV18 and TRBJ1-4, with D perhaps TRBD1 (5 bases). The CDR3 has 16 residues. V gave up 3 bases and J gave up 11 bases, with 22 bases separating them. Germline V lookup: CDR1 KGHSH, CDR2 LQKENI. CDR3 sequence (DNA): TGTGCCAGCTCACCTCTCTCCAGGGACGGTTCTTCGAAACTGTTTTTT. The encoded protein is CASSPLSRDGSSKLFF. Using reference TRBV18 and TRBJ1-4 for the parts outside the CDR3, the full variable domain is NAGVMQNPRHLVRRRGQEARLRCSPMKGHSHVYWYRQLPEEGLKFMVYLQKENIIDESGMPKERFSAEFPKEGPSILRIQQVVRGDSAAYFCASSPLSRDGSSKLFFGSGTQLSVL.

The chain carries TRBV7-9 and TRBJ1-2, with unresolved D. Trimming pared 1 base from V and 8 bases from J, leaving 11 bases between. This CDR3 region has 13 residues. CDR1 is SEHNR and CDR2 is FQNEAQ in the germline V gene (reference sequence). The CDR3 sequence is CASSLGSLGGYTF. CDR3 DNA sequence: TGTGCCAGCAGCTTAGGCAGTCTTGGAGGCTACACCTTC.

This sequence joins TRBV2 and TRBJ2-5; 8 positions agree with TRBD1. The junction had 3 bases not matched to a gene; V was cut back by 5 bases and J by 4 bases. The length of the CDR3 is 13 residues. Germline values: CDR1 SNHLY, CDR2 FYNNEI. This chain's CDR3 is CASSRGQGETQYF. DNA of the CDR3: TGTGCCAGCAGTCGTGGACAGGGAGAGACCCAGTACTTC. The whole variable domain, filled in from reference TRBV2 and TRBJ2-5, reads EPEVTQTPSHQVTQMGQEVILRCVPISNHLYFYWYRQILGQKVEFLVSFYNNEISEKSEIFDDQFSVERPDGSNFTLKIRSTKLEDSAMYFCASSRGQGETQYFGPGTRLLVL.

V and J are TRBV5-6 and TRBJ2-2; the match to TRBD1 covers 7 bases. The CDR3 length is 14 residues. With 4 bases clipped from V and 4 bases from J, the junction kept 4 bases outside the gene matches. Per germline, CDR1 SGHDT and CDR2 YYEEEE. The CDR3, as DNA: TGTGCCAGCAGCCCCAGGGGGACCACCGGGGAGCTGTTTTTT. Protein: CASSPRGTTGELFF. Filled out from reference TRBV5-6 and TRBJ2-2, the complete variable domain reads DAGVTQSPTHLIKTRGQQVTLRCSPKSGHDTVSWYQQALGQGPQFIFQYYEEEERQRGNFPDRFSGHQFPNYSSELNVNALLLGDSALYLCASSPRGTTGELFFGEGSRLTVL.

This clone has only one observation. The rearrangement uses TRBV19 and TRBJ1-3, with D hard to call. Trimming removed 6 bases at V and 2 bases at J, with 17 bases between. Germline V gives CDR1 LNHDA, CDR2 SQIVND (reference sequence). The CDR3 contains 16 residues. CDR3 sequence (DNA): TGTGCCAGTAGGGACCGAATATATGGTCCTGGAAACACCATATATTTT. Translating it yields CASRDRIYGPGNTIYF.

The chain employs TRBV13 and TRBJ2-7; D gene ambiguous. The CDR3 covers 15 residues. Trimming cost V 1 base and J 0 bases, with 10 bases left between them. Germline V gene lookup returns CDR1 PRHDT and CDR2 FYEKMQ (reference sequence). DNA of the CDR3: TGTGCCAGCAGCTTAGCAGCGCCTAGCTCCTACGAGCAGTACTTC. This encodes CASSLAAPSSYEQYF.

This chain joins TRBV7-2 and TRBJ1-1; a possible D gene is TRBD1 (5 bases). V was clipped by 3 bases and J by 10 bases, with 18 bases between them. From germline, CDR1 is SGHTA and CDR2 FQGNSA. The CDR3 extends over 14 amino acids. The CDR3 reads CASSLGPDMGGAFF. In DNA, the CDR3 is TGTGCCAGCAGCTTGGGACCAGATATGGGGGGAGCTTTCTTT.

This chain links TRBV30 with TRBJ1-3; no clear D gene. V was shortened by 2 bases and J by 1 base, with 3 bases between the two germline ends. Germline CDR1 reads GTSNPN; CDR2 reads SVGIG (reference sequence). CDR3 length: 12 amino acids. The CDR3 loop reads CAWSNSGNTIYF. CDR3 bases: TGTGCCTGGAGTAATTCTGGAAACACCATATATTTT.